This T cell receptor beta chain was identified in a study of blood T cell repertoires in COVID-19. Whole-study context: COVID-19 samples, acute and convalescent, were from the United States, Italy and Spain. PBMCs, B-cell-depleted T cells, or T cells were the source of the cDNA or gDNA that made up the material.

The data were produced by immunoSEQ multiplex PCR, yet TCRdb's version contains in-frame clones alone and is incomplete. Of over 120,000 clones in the sample, over 60% were seen once. Those who participated ranged in age from about 18 to 89 years and resided in about two dozen US areas. Participants had their cohort set by participant-reported clinical history. This CDR3 region has 12 residues. V was shortened by 4 bases and J by 4 bases, with 9 bases between the two germline ends. Germline CDR1 and CDR2: SGHDT and YYEEEE. Sequencing used PBMCs or T cells enriched from blood (not recorded which). This receptor was obtained from a woman between 45 and 65 years old who had recovered from COVID-19. The genes are TRBV5-6 and TRBJ2-7; possible D gene TRBD1, 6 bases. CDR3 residues: CASSEQGYEQYF. DNA of the CDR3: TGTGCCAGCAGCGAACAGGGTTACGAGCAGTACTTC. The whole variable domain, remainder taken from reference TRBV5-6 and TRBJ2-7, is DAGVTQSPTHLIKTRGQQVTLRCSPKSGHDTVSWYQQALGQGPQFIFQYYEEEERQRGNFPDRFSGHQFPNYSSELNVNALLLGDSALYLCASSEQGYEQYFGPGTRLTVT.